This TCR beta chain was recovered during a study of OX40 agonist ivuxolimab in advanced cancers. The study, taken as a whole, reports: Undetermined was the antigen specificity of the expanded peripheral T cells. On average, CD8+ T cells had more expanded clones than CD4+.

Autoimmune disease history or systemic immunosuppression meant exclusion. V gave up 6 bases and J gave up 7 bases, with 12 bases separating them. Germline lookup yields CDR1 LNHDA and CDR2 SQIVND (reference sequence). CDR3 size: 13 residues. In regard to this clone: The antigen is not known.

The table came from immunoSEQ multiplex PCR; TCRdb's copy has only in-frame clones and leaves some out. The profile shows 65,000 to 85,000 clones, 70% to 90% of them singletons. Material: CD4+ or CD8+ T cells sorted from blood, obtained in a trial of the OX40 agonist ivuxolimab. V gene TRBV19 combines with J gene TRBJ1-4; D might be TRBD1 (6 bases). This clonotype originated in an adult with an advanced solid tumor such as melanoma, head and neck, liver or kidney cancer. CDR3 in amino acids: CASSRRDTEKLFF. DNA for the CDR3: TGTGCCAGTAGCCGCCGGGACACTGAAAAACTGTTTTTT.